This T cell receptor beta chain was documented in a study of OX40 agonist ivuxolimab in advanced cancers. This clone was detected only a few times. The germline V and J ends were trimmed by 6 bases and 4 bases, with 15 bases remaining between them. Germline V CDR1 and CDR2: PRHDT, FYEKMQ (reference sequence). The CDR3 loop spans 14 amino acids. Assay used: immunoSEQ multiplex PCR; TCRdb lists only in-frame clones, some missing. Altogether roughly 62,000 clones are present, roughly 88% being singletons, with the ten largest covering approximately 2.4%. The source material was CD4+ or CD8+ T cells sorted from blood, sampled in a trial of the OX40 agonist ivuxolimab. The chain has TRBV13 and TRBJ1-2; D gene ambiguous. This clonotype was obtained from an adult with an advanced solid tumor such as melanoma, head and neck, liver or kidney cancer. In DNA, the CDR3 is TGTGCCAGCAGACCCAGATTCTTGGCCTATGGCTACACCTTC. It encodes CASRPRFLAYGYTF.